This entry lists 3 T cell receptor beta chains sequenced from one sample in a study of T-cell memory formation after mild COVID-19. TCRdb reprocessed the 5' RACE reads with MiXCR, giving one entry per CDR3 protein. This table has approximately 400,000 distinct CDR3 sequences, roughly 26% appearing once. The sequenced sample consisted of PBMCs or a T cell subset sorted from them (not recorded which). The receptors come from an adult woman who had mild COVID-19 (a few samples of this study predate the infection). Cell type and time point are not known.

The chain joins TRBV15 to TRBJ2-1; no firm D call. The V gene's germline CDR1 is LNHNV and CDR2 YYDKDF (reference sequence). V was trimmed by 0 bases and J by 3 bases, leaving 21 bases between them. This CDR3 is 19 amino acids long. The CDR3 region has the DNA TGTGCCACCAGCAGAGAGAGAGCGCTAGTCGGTGATGTCTACAATGAGCAGTTCTTC. This translates into CATSRERALVGDVYNEQFF.

This clonotype was observed a few times. The rearrangement joins TRBV12-3 or TRBV12-4 to TRBJ2-3, with D perhaps given as TRBD1 or TRBD2 (6 bases each). The V end was cut by 7 bases, the J end by 7 bases, with 30 bases between. CDR3 size: 18 residues. CDR3 protein: CASIYGGSKEGGIYTQYF. In DNA form, the CDR3 reads TGTGCCAGCATTTATGGCGGTTCAAAGGAGGGGGGCATATATACGCAGTATTTT.

This clonotype has more than one count but fewer than ten. The J gene is TRBJ2-3, the V gene TRBV24-1, with D perhaps TRBD2 (5 bases). The germline V gene encodes CDR1 KGHDR and CDR2 SFDVKD. CDR3 size: 15 residues. The germline V and J ends were trimmed by 3 bases and 4 bases, with 13 bases remaining between them. Here the CDR3 DNA reads TGTGCCACCAGTGATACACTAGGATCGGCAGATACGCAGTATTTT. Its protein is CATSDTLGSADTQYF.